One and the same sample provided the 3 T cell receptor beta chains below, sequenced in a study of blood T cells in healthy people across ages. The second PCR ran about 6 to 11 cycles with a sample-barcoded 5' primer and J-beta primers. TCRdb reanalysed the 5' RACE reads using MiXCR and keeps one entry per CDR3 protein. The sample lists more than 1,000,000 distinct CDR3 sequences, roughly 24% occurring once. This same sample was also part of a study on T cells of mothers and their children.

Sequences were obtained from blood. These receptors all stem from a girl between 2 and 10 years old in good health.

The CDR3 DNA sequence: TGTGCCAGCAGCTCAAAGGACAGGGCTGGGTCACCCCTCCACTTT. This sequence encodes CASSSKDRAGSPLHF. The chain uses TRBV7-6 and TRBJ1-6; TRBD1 matches at 8 bases. V shed 4 bases and J 10 bases; nucleotides not matched to a gene: 9. The germline gives CDR1 SGHVS, CDR2 FNYEAQ. This CDR3 is 15 amino acids long.

This chain links TRBV6-5 with TRBJ2-7; 7 nucleotides align to TRBD1. V dropped 6 bases and J dropped 2; count of bases not matched to a gene: 10. CDR3 length equals 15 residues. Germline assignment: CDR1 MNHEY and CDR2 SVGAGI. Written as DNA, the CDR3 is TGTGCCAGCAGCCCACATGGGACAGTAACCTACGAGCAGTACTTC. Residues: CASSPHGTVTYEQYF.

The chain has TRBV2 and TRBJ2-7, with D tentatively TRBD1 (6 bases). Germline V lookup: CDR1 SNHLY, CDR2 FYNNEI. The CDR3 contains 13 residues. The V and J ends lost 4 bases and 3 bases respectively, with 10 bases between them. The DNA for the CDR3 is TGTGCCAGCAGTGGGGGACATGGCTACGAGCAGTACTTC. It is translated as CASSGGHGYEQYF.